Reported below is one T cell receptor beta chain. Its antigen remains unknown. TCRdb's table, derived via immunoSEQ multiplex PCR, lists solely in-frame clones and lacks some. The sample records some 300,000 clones, 73% being singletons. The junction had 12 bases not matched to a gene; V was cut back by 8 bases and J by 4 bases. This CDR3 region has 16 residues. CDR1 and CDR2 (germline): LNHDA, SQIVND (reference sequence). The data derive from a study of shared clonotypes between healthy human individuals. Overall study findings and caveats: Generation probabilities were higher for clonotypes shared across all four sorted-subset donors than for unshared ones.

This receptor was taken from a man aged 25 to 40 in good health. The sequencing sample was made of memory CD4+ T cells sorted from blood. Subset here: CD45RA-negative fraction. The V call is TRBV19, the J call TRBJ1-1, with TRBD1 matching 11 bases. This chain's CDR3 is CASSVGQGGLGTEAFF. In DNA form, the CDR3 reads TGTGCCAGTTCCGTGGGACAGGGGGGACTGGGCACTGAAGCTTTCTTT. Full variable domain (rest looked up from reference TRBV19 and TRBJ1-1): DGGITQSPKYLFRKEGQNVTLSCEQNLNHDAMYWYRQDPGQGLRLIYYSQIVNDFQKGDIAEGYSVSREKKESFPLTVTSAQKNPTAFYLCASSVGQGGLGTEAFFGQGTRLTVV.